These 26 T cell receptor beta chains originate from one sample sequenced in a study of blood T cell repertoires in COVID-19. The method was immunoSEQ multiplex PCR; TCRdb's version includes in-frame clones alone and lacks a portion of them. The repertoire holds approximately 90,000 clones, with about 85% as singletons. The sequenced sample was peripheral blood. Receptors were obtained from a man in his sixties with acute or convalescent COVID-19.

About this clone: The same CDR3 is also encoded by other DNA sequences in this sample. V usage is TRBV27 and J usage is TRBJ1-5, with D unresolved. Between the trimmed V and J ends, which lost 3 bases and 4 bases, there was a span of 4 bases. CDR1 is MNHEY, CDR2 SMNVEV, per germline (reference sequence). The CDR3 length is 12 residues. The CDR3 loop is CASSFQNQPQHF. The CDR3 coding sequence is TGTGCCAGCAGTTTTCAGAATCAGCCCCAGCATTTT.

The rearrangement uses TRBV9 and TRBJ2-2; 8 nucleotides agree with TRBD2. The CDR3 is 16 residues long. With 0 bases clipped from V and 2 bases from J, the junction kept 3 bases outside the gene matches. Looked up from germline, CDR1 is SGDLS and CDR2 is YYNGEE. CDR3 amino acids: CASSVGAGANTGELFF. The CDR3 DNA reads TGTGCCAGCAGCGTAGGAGCGGGGGCTAACACCGGGGAGCTGTTTTTT.

The chain carries TRBV7-9 and TRBJ2-2; TRBD1 might be the D (6 bases). V was pared by 5 bases and J by 0 bases, with 10 bases between. The CDR3 totals 15 residues. Germline CDR1 and CDR2: SEHNR and FQNEAQ (reference sequence). CDR3 nucleotide sequence: TGTGCCAGCAGCCCCGGGACACCGAACACCGGGGAGCTGTTTTTT. It specifies CASSPGTPNTGELFF.

This clone occurred once. The chain couples TRBV9 to TRBJ2-1; 16 nucleotides match TRBD2. The CDR3 covers 21 residues. The germline CDR1 and CDR2 sequences are SGDLS and YYNGEE. The trim removed 2 bases at V and 0 bases at J, leaving 11 bases unmatched. CDR3 nucleotide sequence: TGTGCCAGCAGCGTCCAACCCGGGACTAGCGGGGGGGATAGCTCCTACAATGAGCAGTTCTTC. Translating gives CASSVQPGTSGGDSSYNEQFF.

V and J are TRBV10-3 and TRBJ1-1, with D unresolved. V shed 7 bases and J shed 1 base, with 10 bases lying between them. The CDR3 is 13 residues long. CDR1 and CDR2 (germline): ENHRY, SYGVKD. The CDR3: CAITSDPNTEAFF. The CDR3, as DNA: TGTGCCATCACCAGCGATCCGAACACTGAAGCTTTCTTT.

This clone was seen only a few times. The chain employs TRBV18 and TRBJ1-1; 9 bases align to TRBD1. CDR1 is KGHSH, CDR2 LQKENI, per germline. V gave up 3 bases and J gave up 2 bases; unmatched junction bases: 7. This CDR3 region has 16 residues. The CDR3 here is CASSPRQGEINTEAFF. The CDR3 bases are TGTGCCAGCTCACCCCGACAGGGGGAAATTAACACTGAAGCTTTCTTT.

The chain uses TRBV2 and TRBJ1-1; TRBD1 matches 9 bases. V gave up 0 bases and J gave up 4 bases; unmatched junction bases: 3. In germline, CDR1 is SNHLY, CDR2 FYNNEI. This CDR3 region has 15 residues. CDR3 sequence reads: CASSEARTGATEAFF. The CDR3 DNA reads TGTGCCAGCAGTGAAGCTAGGACAGGGGCCACTGAAGCTTTCTTT.

The chain recombines TRBV20-1 with TRBJ2-7, with a weak D call TRBD1 (5 bases). CDR3 length: 14 amino acids. V was pared by 3 bases and J by 2 bases, with 14 bases between. The germline V gene has CDR1 DFQATT and CDR2 SNEGSKA (reference sequence). The CDR3 nucleotides read TGCAGTGCTAGTTCTGGGTTGGGGCCCTACGAGCAGTACTTC. It specifies CSASSGLGPYEQYF.

The chain links TRBV2 to TRBJ1-5, with D unresolved. The CDR3 covers 13 residues. The germline gives CDR1 SNHLY, CDR2 FYNNEI. V was shortened by 5 bases and J by 6 bases, with 11 bases between the two germline ends. CDR3 residues: CASSPSGSQPQHF. The CDR3 nucleotides are TGTGCCAGCAGTCCTTCGGGTTCTCAGCCCCAGCATTTT.

This clone turned up a few times. The chain couples TRBV7-9 to TRBJ1-3; the D is unclear. The CDR3 extends over 17 amino acids. With 5 bases removed from V and 0 bases from J, the gap between germline ends came to 17 bases. Germline CDR1 is SEHNR and CDR2 is FQNEAQ (reference sequence). CDR3 in amino acids: CASSQAYGVSSGNTIYF. DNA of the CDR3: TGTGCCAGCAGCCAAGCCTACGGTGTAAGCTCTGGAAACACCATATATTTT.

The V gene is TRBV12-5, the J gene TRBJ1-6; D is uncertain. Trimming stripped 8 bases from V and 3 bases from J, with 11 bases between. CDR3 length: 14 residues. Germline V gene data show CDR1 as LGHNT and CDR2 as FRNRAP. CDR3 sequence: CASPFFSYNSPLHF. CDR3 DNA sequence: TGTGCTAGTCCTTTTTTCAGCTATAATTCACCCCTCCACTTT.

The chain couples TRBV6-5 to TRBJ2-5; 10 bases match TRBD2. From germline, CDR1 is MNHEY and CDR2 SVGAGI. CDR3 length: 16 residues. The V and J ends lost 2 bases and 7 bases, in that order; junction bases with no gene match: 10. The CDR3 region has the DNA TGTGCCAGCAGTTACGAAGCGGGAGGGACGACCGTGACCCAGTACTTC. Translation: CASSYEAGGTTVTQYF.

V usage is TRBV10-3 and J usage is TRBJ2-2; tentatively, D is TRBD1 (6 bases). CDR3 size: 18 residues. V gave up 4 bases and J gave up 1 base, with 19 bases separating them. In germline, CDR1 is ENHRY, CDR2 SYGVKD. The CDR3 nucleotides are TGTGCCATCAGTGGGTACCTAGGGGGAGTAAAGAACACCGGGGAGCTGTTTTTT. Encoded protein: CAISGYLGGVKNTGELFF.

V gene TRBV4-1 combines with J gene TRBJ2-7; 7 bases agree with TRBD1. The junction had 5 bases not matched to a gene; V was cut back by 3 bases and J by 0 bases. Per the germline V gene, CDR1 is MGHRA and CDR2 is YSYEKL. The CDR3 extends over 15 amino acids. The CDR3 DNA reads TGCGCCAGCAGCCAGATGGGGACAGTCTCCTACGAGCAGTACTTC. Its protein is CASSQMGTVSYEQYF.

The chain carries TRBV18 and TRBJ2-2; 9 bases match TRBD1. CDR1 and CDR2 (germline): KGHSH, LQKENI. Losses at the gene ends were 4 bases for V and 6 bases for J; bases not matched to a gene: 3. CDR3 size: 14 residues. The CDR3 nucleotides are TGTGCCAGCTCACGGGACAGGGCCTCCGGGGAGCTGTTTTTT. Its translation: CASSRDRASGELFF.

This chain joins TRBV11-2 and TRBJ2-5, with 11 bases lining up with TRBD2. Germline loops: CDR1 SGHAT, CDR2 FQNNGV. Unmatched junction bases numbered 3, after V lost 1 base and J lost 2 bases. The CDR3 covers 16 residues. CDR3 in DNA: TGTGCCAGCAGCTTAGCCCTAGCGGGGGGTCAAGAGACCCAGTACTTC. It codes for CASSLALAGGQETQYF.

V and J are TRBV4-2 and TRBJ2-7; the D is unclear. Germline values: CDR1 LGHNA, CDR2 YNFKEQ. This CDR3 is built from 14 residues. Deletions cut 0 bases from V and 4 bases from J, with 10 bases between. CDR3 sequence (DNA): TGTGCCAGCAGCCAAGATTTGGTCGGGTACGAGCAGTACTTC. Translation gives CASSQDLVGYEQYF.

The rearrangement joins TRBV27 to TRBJ1-2; tentatively, D is TRBD1 (5 bases). V shed 3 bases and J shed 7 bases, with 15 bases lying between them. CDR1 and CDR2 from the germline V gene are MNHEY and SMNVEV (reference sequence). This CDR3 comprises 14 residues. The CDR3 bases are TGTGCCAGCAGTTTCGTTGGGGGGATGAGTGGCTACACCTTC. Translated, it gives CASSFVGGMSGYTF.

To note about this clone: Different DNA sequences within this sample yield the same CDR3. V and J are TRBV6-6 and TRBJ2-7, with TRBD1 as a possible D gene (5 bases). This CDR3 comprises 15 residues. The V end lost 2 bases, the J end lost 4 bases, and 15 bases lay between the germline ends. Looked up from germline, CDR1 is MNHNY and CDR2 is SVGAGI (reference sequence). The chain's CDR3 is CASSYPTVNKYEQYF. The CDR3 bases are TGTGCCAGCAGTTACCCGACAGTGAACAAATACGAGCAGTACTTC.

This chain uses TRBV11-1 with TRBJ2-7; 9 bases fit TRBD1. Unmatched junction bases numbered 10, after V lost 4 bases and J lost 6 bases. CDR1 is SGHAT, CDR2 FQDESV, per germline (reference sequence). CDR3 length equals 15 residues. This chain's CDR3 is CASSSLTGGIGEQYF. The CDR3 DNA reads as TGTGCCAGCAGCTCCCTTACAGGGGGCATAGGCGAGCAGTACTTC.

The J gene is TRBJ1-1, the V gene TRBV5-1; 7 bases line up with TRBD1. Germline V lookup: CDR1 SGHRS, CDR2 YFSETQ. The V segment lost 4 bases and the J segment 1 base; nucleotides outside the gene matches: 7. This CDR3 comprises 15 residues. In DNA, the CDR3 is TGCGCCAGCAGCGCGCAGACAGGGAGGAACACTGAAGCTTTCTTT. It yields the protein CASSAQTGRNTEAFF.

The CDR3 is CSVEGGGHYEQYF. CDR3 DNA sequence: TGCAGCGTTGAAGGGGGGGGCCACTACGAGCAGTACTTC. The chain couples TRBV29-1 to TRBJ2-7; the D gene is possibly TRBD2 (7 bases). Trimming removed 1 base from V and 3 bases from J, with 10 bases in between. The CDR3 extends over 13 amino acids. Germline V lookup: CDR1 SQVTM, CDR2 ANQGSEA.

The sample holds one count of this clone. The chain employs TRBV15 and TRBJ2-1; 7 positions match TRBD2. The germline V gene has CDR1 LNHNV and CDR2 YYDKDF (reference sequence). V shed 5 bases and J 5 bases; nucleotides not matched to a gene: 3. This CDR3 has 13 amino acids. CDR3 protein: CATSSRGDNEQFF. The CDR3 DNA follows: TGTGCCACCAGCTCTCGGGGGGACAATGAGCAGTTCTTC.

J is TRBJ2-2 and V is TRBV7-8, with a tentative D call TRBD1 (6 bases). The CDR3 spans 15 residues. The germline V gene has CDR1 SGHVS and CDR2 FQNEAQ. V was pared by 6 bases and J by 0 bases, with 11 bases between. CDR3 DNA sequence: TGTGCCAGCAGAAAGGGACAATCGAACACCGGGGAGCTGTTTTTT. As protein: CASRKGQSNTGELFF.

The chain joins TRBV5-1 to TRBJ1-1, with D possibly matching TRBD1 (6 bases). This CDR3 is built from 14 residues. The V end was cut by 3 bases, the J end by 5 bases, with 14 bases between. CDR1 is SGHRS, CDR2 YFSETQ, per germline. CDR3 in amino acids: CASSYLDSRTEAFF. The CDR3 coding sequence is TGCGCCAGCAGCTACTTGGACAGCAGGACTGAAGCTTTCTTT.

CDR3 sequence: CASRPSGGDYGYTF. In DNA form, the CDR3 reads TGTGCCAGCAGACCTTCAGGGGGCGACTATGGCTACACCTTC. V usage is TRBV6-2 or TRBV6-3 and J usage is TRBJ1-2, with 8 bases fitting TRBD1. Germline CDR1 and CDR2: MNHEY and SVGEGT. The trim removed 6 bases at V and 3 bases at J, leaving 6 bases unmatched. The CDR3 has 14 amino acids.